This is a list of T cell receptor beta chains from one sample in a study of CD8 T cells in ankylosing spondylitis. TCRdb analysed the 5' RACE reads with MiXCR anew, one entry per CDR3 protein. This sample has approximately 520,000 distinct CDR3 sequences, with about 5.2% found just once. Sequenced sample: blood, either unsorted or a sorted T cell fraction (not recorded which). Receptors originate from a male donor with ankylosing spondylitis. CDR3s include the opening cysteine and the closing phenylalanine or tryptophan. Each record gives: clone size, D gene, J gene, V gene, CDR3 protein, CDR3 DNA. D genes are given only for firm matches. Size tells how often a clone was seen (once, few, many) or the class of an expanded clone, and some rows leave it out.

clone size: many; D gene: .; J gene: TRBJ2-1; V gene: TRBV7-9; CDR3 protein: CASSLGTNPSYNEQFF; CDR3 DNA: TGTGCCAGCAGCTTAGGGACGAACCCTTCCTACAATGAGCAGTTCTTC
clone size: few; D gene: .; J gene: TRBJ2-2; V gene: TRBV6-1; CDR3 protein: CASRTLATGELFF; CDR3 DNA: TGTGCCAGCAGGACGCTAGCGACCGGGGAGCTGTTTTTT
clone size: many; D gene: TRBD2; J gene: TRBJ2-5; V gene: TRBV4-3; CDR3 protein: CASSRLTSGIETQYF; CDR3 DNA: TGCGCCAGCAGCCGCCTGACTAGCGGGATTGAGACCCAGTACTTC
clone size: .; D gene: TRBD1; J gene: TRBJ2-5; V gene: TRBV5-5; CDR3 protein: CASSLEGQGGETQYF; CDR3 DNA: TGTGCCAGCAGCTTGGAGGGACAGGGGGGAGAGACCCAGTACTTC
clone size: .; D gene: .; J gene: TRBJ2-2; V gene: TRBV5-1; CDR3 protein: CASSLETGRYGELFF; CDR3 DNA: TGCGCCAGCAGCTTAGAGACTGGGAGATACGGGGAGCTGTTTTTT
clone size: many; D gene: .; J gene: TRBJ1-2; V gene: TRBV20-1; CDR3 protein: CSASPPWVDGYTF; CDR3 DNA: TGCAGTGCTAGTCCCCCGTGGGTTGATGGCTACACCTTC
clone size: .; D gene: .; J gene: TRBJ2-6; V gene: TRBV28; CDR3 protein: CASTLTVAGDNVLTF; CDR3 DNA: TGTGCCAGCACTTTAACTGTGGCTGGGGACAACGTCCTGACTTTC
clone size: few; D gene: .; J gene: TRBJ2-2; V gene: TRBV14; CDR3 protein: CASSRFGSAGELFF; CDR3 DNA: TGTGCCAGCAGCCGCTTCGGGAGTGCCGGGGAGCTGTTTTTT
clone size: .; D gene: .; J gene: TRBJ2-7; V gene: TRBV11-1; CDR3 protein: CASSSNVGGEQYF; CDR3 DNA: TGTGCCAGCAGCTCTAACGTGGGGGGCGAGCAGTACTTC
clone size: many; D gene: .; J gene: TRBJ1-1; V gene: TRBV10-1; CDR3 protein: CASSTGRSAEAFF; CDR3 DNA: TGCGCCAGCAGTACGGGGCGATCGGCTGAAGCTTTCTTT
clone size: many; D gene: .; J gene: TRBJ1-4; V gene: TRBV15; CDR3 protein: CATSRGVGATNEKLFF; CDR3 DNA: TGTGCCACCAGCAGAGGGGTAGGGGCAACTAATGAAAAACTGTTTTTT
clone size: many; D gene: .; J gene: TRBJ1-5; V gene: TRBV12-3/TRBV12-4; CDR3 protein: CASSFLDGVNQPQHF; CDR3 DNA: TGTGCCAGCAGTTTCTTGGATGGGGTTAATCAGCCCCAGCATTTT
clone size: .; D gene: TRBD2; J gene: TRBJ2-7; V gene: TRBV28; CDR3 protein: CASTPEREGLYEQYF; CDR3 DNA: TGTGCCAGCACCCCCGAGCGGGAGGGCCTCTACGAGCAGTACTTC
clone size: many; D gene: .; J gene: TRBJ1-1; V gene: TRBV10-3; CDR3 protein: CAISDLWNTEAFF; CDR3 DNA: TGTGCCATCAGTGATCTATGGAACACTGAAGCTTTCTTT
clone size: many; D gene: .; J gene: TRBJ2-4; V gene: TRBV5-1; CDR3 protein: CASSLGSIRDIQYF; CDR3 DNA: TGCGCCAGCAGCTTGGGCTCAATCAGGGACATTCAGTACTTC
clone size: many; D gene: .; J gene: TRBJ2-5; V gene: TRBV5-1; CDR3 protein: CASSLYRETQETQYF; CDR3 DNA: TGCGCCAGCAGCTTGTACCGGGAAACTCAAGAGACCCAGTACTTC
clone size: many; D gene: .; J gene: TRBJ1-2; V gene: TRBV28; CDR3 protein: CASSLGSYGYTF; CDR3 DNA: TGTGCCAGCAGTCTGGGGTCTTATGGCTACACCTTC
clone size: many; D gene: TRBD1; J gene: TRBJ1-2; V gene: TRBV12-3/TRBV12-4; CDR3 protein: CASSWTGASSGYTF; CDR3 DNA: TGTGCCAGCAGTTGGACAGGGGCATCGTCTGGCTACACCTTC
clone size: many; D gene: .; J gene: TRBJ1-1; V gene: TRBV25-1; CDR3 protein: CASMVGVGTEAFF; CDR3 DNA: TGTGCCAGCATGGTAGGGGTCGGGACTGAAGCTTTCTTT
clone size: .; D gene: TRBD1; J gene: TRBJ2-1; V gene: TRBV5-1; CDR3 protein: CASSPGTGNSNEQFF; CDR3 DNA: TGCGCCAGCAGCCCTGGGACAGGGAATTCTAATGAGCAGTTCTTC
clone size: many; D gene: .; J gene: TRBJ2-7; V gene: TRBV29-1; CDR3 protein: CSVEVAGQDEQYF; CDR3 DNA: TGCAGCGTTGAAGTGGCGGGGCAGGACGAGCAGTACTTC
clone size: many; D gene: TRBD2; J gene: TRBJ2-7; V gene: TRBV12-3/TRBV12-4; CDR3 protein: CASKIAGHSYEQYF; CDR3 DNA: TGTGCCAGCAAAATAGCGGGACACTCCTACGAGCAGTACTTC
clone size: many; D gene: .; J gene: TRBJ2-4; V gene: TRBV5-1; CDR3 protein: CASSLGGLLLAKNIQYF; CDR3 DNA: TGCGCCAGCAGCCTGGGGGGGCTCCTACTAGCCAAAAACATTCAGTACTTC
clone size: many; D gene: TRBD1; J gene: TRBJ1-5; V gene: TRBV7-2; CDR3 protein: CASSLEGQSNQPQHF; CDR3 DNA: TGTGCCAGCAGCTTAGAGGGACAGAGCAATCAGCCCCAGCATTTT
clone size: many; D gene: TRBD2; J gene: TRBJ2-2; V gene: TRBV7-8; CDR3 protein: CASSLALAGLNTGELFF; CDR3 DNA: TGTGCCAGCAGCTTAGCCTTAGCGGGTTTGAACACCGGGGAGCTGTTTTTT
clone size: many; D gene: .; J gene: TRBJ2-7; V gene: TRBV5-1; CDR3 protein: CASSRNLGESSYEQYF; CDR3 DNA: TGCGCCAGCAGTAGGAACCTAGGGGAGAGCTCCTACGAGCAGTACTTC
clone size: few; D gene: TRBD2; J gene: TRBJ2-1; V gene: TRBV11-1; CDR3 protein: CASSPGIAGSSYNEQFF; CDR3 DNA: TGTGCCAGCAGCCCCGGGATAGCGGGAAGCTCCTACAATGAGCAGTTCTTC
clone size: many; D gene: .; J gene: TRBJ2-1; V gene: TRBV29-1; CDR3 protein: CSVEGYNEQFF; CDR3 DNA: TGCAGCGTTGAAGGGTACAATGAGCAGTTCTTC
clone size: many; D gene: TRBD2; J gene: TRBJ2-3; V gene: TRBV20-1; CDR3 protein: CSARDHLAGVSLDTQYF; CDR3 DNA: TGCAGTGCTAGAGATCACCTAGCGGGGGTCTCCCTAGATACGCAGTATTTT
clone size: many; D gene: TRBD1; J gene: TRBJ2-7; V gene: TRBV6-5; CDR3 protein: CASSYSGTGEYEQYF; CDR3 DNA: TGTGCCAGCAGTTATTCCGGGACAGGGGAGTACGAGCAGTACTTC
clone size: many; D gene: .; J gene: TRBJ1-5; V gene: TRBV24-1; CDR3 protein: CATSDVGVNQPQHF; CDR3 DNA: TGTGCCACCAGTGATGTGGGGGTAAATCAGCCCCAGCATTTT
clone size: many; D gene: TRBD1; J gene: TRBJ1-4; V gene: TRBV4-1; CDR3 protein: CASSQTGRDEKLFF; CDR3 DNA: TGCGCCAGCAGCCAGACAGGGAGGGATGAAAAACTGTTTTTT
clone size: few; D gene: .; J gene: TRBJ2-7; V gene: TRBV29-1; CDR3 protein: CSVGGTQAEQYF; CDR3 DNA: TGCAGCGTTGGTGGGACCCAGGCGGAGCAGTACTTC
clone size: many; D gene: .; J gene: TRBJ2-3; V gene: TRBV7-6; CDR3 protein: CASSLLARSTDTQYF; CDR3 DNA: TGTGCCAGCAGCTTATTGGCGCGTAGCACAGATACGCAGTATTTT
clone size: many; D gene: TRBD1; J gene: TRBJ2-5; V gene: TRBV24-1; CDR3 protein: CATGQGAVEETQYF; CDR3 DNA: TGTGCCACCGGACAGGGGGCGGTTGAAGAGACCCAGTACTTC
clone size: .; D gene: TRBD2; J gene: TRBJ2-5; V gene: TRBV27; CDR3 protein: CASSGLAGGPWETQYF; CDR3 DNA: TGTGCCAGCAGCGGACTAGCGGGAGGGCCGTGGGAGACCCAGTACTTC
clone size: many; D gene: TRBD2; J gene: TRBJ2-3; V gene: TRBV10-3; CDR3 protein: CAIGTSATSTDTQYF; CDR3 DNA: TGTGCCATCGGTACTAGCGCCACTAGCACAGATACGCAGTATTTT
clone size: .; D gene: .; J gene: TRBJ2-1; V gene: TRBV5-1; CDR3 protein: CASSLEALDEQFF; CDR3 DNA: TGCGCCAGCAGCTTGGAGGCCCTCGATGAGCAGTTCTTC
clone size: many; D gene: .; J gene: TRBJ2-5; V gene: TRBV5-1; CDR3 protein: CASSLEEPNWETQYF; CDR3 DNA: TGCGCCAGCAGCTTGGAGGAGCCTAATTGGGAGACCCAGTACTTC
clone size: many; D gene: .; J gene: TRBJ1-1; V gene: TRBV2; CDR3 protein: CASRRARVEAFF; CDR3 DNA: TGTGCCAGCAGGCGGGCCAGGGTAGAAGCTTTCTTT
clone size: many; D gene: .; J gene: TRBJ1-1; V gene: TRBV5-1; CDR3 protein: CASSLGQGLEAFF; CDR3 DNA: TGCGCCAGCAGCTTGGGGCAGGGGCTTGAAGCTTTCTTT